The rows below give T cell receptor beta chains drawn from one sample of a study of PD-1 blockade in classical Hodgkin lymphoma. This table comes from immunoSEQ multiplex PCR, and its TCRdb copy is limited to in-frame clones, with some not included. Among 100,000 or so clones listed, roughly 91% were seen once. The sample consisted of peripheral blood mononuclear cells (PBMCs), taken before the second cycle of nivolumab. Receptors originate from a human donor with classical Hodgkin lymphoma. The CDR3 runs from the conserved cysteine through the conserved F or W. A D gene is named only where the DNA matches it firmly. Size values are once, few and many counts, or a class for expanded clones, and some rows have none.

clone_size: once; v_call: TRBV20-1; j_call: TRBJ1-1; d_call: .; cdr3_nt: TGCAGTGCTAGGCGGGACACTGAAGCTTTCTTT; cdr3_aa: CSARRDTEAFF
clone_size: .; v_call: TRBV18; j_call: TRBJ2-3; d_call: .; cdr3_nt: TGTGCCAGCTCACCACCCCAGGGACCAGGGACAGATACGCAGTATTTT; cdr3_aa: CASSPPQGPGTDTQYF
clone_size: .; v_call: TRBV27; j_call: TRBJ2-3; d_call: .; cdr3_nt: TGTGCCAGCAGTTTATCTCAGGGCTTCACAGATACGCAGTATTTT; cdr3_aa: CASSLSQGFTDTQYF
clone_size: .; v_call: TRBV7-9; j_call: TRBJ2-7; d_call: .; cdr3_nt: TGTGCCAGCAGAGATGGCCGGGACCGAGCCTACGAGCAGTACTTC; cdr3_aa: CASRDGRDRAYEQYF
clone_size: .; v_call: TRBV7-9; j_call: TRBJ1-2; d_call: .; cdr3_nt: TGTGCCAGCAGCTTATTCGCCAGTGAAAACTATGGCTACACCTTC; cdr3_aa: CASSLFASENYGYTF
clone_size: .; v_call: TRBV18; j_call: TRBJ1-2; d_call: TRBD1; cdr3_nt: TGTGCCAGCTCACCCGATTATGGGACAGGCTATGGCTACACCTTC; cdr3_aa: CASSPDYGTGYGYTF
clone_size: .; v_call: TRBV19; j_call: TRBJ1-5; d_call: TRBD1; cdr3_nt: TGTGCCAGTAGTCCTCGGGACAGGGGACGCAATCAGCCCCAGCATTTT; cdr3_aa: CASSPRDRGRNQPQHF
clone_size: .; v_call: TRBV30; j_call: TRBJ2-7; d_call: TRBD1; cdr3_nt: TGTGCCTGGAGTGTGGGTGGGACAGGGCACTACGAGCAGTACTTC; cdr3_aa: CAWSVGGTGHYEQYF
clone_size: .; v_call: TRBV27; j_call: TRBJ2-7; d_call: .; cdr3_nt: TGTGCCAGCGGTCGAGTGGGGCACTCCTACGAGCAGTACTTC; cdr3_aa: CASGRVGHSYEQYF
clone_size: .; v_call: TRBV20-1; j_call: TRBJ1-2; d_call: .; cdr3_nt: TGCAGTGCTAGCCCGAATTATGGCTACACCTTC; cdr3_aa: CSASPNYGYTF
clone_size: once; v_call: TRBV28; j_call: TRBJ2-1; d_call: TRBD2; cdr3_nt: TGTGCCAGCAGTTTATTAGCGGGGGAGAGCTCCTACAATGAGCAGTTCTTC; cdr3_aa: CASSLLAGESSYNEQFF
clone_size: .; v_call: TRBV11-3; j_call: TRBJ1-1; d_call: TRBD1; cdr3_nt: TGTGCCAGCAGCACACAGGGGGCGGACACTGAAGCTTTCTTT; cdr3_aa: CASSTQGADTEAFF
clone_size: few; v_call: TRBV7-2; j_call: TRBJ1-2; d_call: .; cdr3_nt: TGTGCCAGCAGCTTATCTGCAGGCACCACCTATGGCTACACCTTC; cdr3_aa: CASSLSAGTTYGYTF
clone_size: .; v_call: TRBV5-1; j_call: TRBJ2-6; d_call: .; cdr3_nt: TGCGCCAGCAGCTTGCGGGACGGTGGGGCCAACGTCCTGACTTTC; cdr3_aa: CASSLRDGGANVLTF
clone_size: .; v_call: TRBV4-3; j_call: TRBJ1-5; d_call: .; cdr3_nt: TGCGCCAGCAGCCAAGCCGCGACAGGTAATCAGCCCCAGCATTTT; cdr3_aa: CASSQAATGNQPQHF
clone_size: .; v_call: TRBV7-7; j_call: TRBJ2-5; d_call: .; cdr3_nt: TGTGCCAGCAGCTTATTGGTGTTCCAAGAGACCCAGTACTTC; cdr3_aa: CASSLLVFQETQYF
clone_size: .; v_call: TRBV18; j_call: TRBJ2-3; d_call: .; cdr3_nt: TGTGCCAGCTCATCACAGGGAAGGACAGATACGCAGTATTTT; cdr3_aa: CASSSQGRTDTQYF
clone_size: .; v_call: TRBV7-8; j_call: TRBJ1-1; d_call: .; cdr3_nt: TGTGCCAGCAGCTTAATTCAGGGAAACACTGAAGCTTTCTTT; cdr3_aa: CASSLIQGNTEAFF
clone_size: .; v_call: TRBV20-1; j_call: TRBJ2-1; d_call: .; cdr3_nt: TGCAGTGTATGGGACTACAATGAGCAGTTCTTC; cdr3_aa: CSVWDYNEQFF
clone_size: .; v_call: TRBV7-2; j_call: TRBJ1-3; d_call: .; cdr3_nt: TGTGCCAGCAGCTTAGTCAGGACCTCTGGAAACACCATATATTTT; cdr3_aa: CASSLVRTSGNTIYF